Sequencing of this TCR beta chain was carried out in a study of glioma-infiltrating T cells. Study-wide results and caveats: Gliomas, especially low-grade, showed above-expected tissue-blood divergence; non-neoplastic patients showed below. Tissue and blood shared very few CDR3 sequences.

The iRepertoire nested amplicon-rescue multiplex PCR amplified TCR alpha and beta CDR3s from RNA. MiXCR, run by TCRdb on the multiplex PCR reads, gives a single entry per CDR3 protein. Among approximately 110,000 distinct CDR3 sequences listed, less than 30% were seen once. Comments on this clonotype: Its antigen remains unidentified.

V gave up 6 bases and J gave up 12 bases, with 24 bases separating them. The CDR3 totals 16 residues. CDR1 is MNHNS and CDR2 is SASEGT in the germline V gene. Source material: glioma tissue, nonneoplastic brain tissue, or PBMCs (not recorded which). The rearrangement uses TRBV6-1 and TRBJ1-6; a possible D gene is TRBD1 (6 bases). This sequence originates from a human donor with low-grade glioma or glioblastoma, undergoing nonglioma brain surgery, or in good health (not recorded which). CDR3 DNA sequence: TGTGCCAGCAGATCCCCCGGACAGCAGCGTCATTTACCCCTCCACTTT. This translates into CASRSPGQQRHLPLHF.